These 28 T cell receptor beta chains share one sample of origin, sequenced in a study of blood T cell repertoires in COVID-19. Some clones are missing from TCRdb's copy, which holds only in-frame ones; the method was immunoSEQ multiplex PCR. The data contain 300,000 to 450,000 clones, roughly 85% of them singletons. The sample was peripheral blood. The receptor set was obtained from a woman between 18 and 30 years old with acute or convalescent COVID-19.

The rearrangement joins TRBV7-2 to TRBJ2-3; 12 bases align to TRBD2. In germline, CDR1 is SGHTA, CDR2 FQGNSA. With V trimmed by 5 bases and J by 5 bases, 5 bases remained unmatched. The CDR3 spans 15 residues. The chain's CDR3 is CASSPLAGGRDTQYF. The CDR3 coding sequence is TGTGCCAGCAGCCCACTAGCGGGGGGCAGAGATACGCAGTATTTT.

The chain links TRBV2 to TRBJ2-1, with D possibly matching TRBD1 (6 bases). The V gene lost 1 base and the J gene lost 9 bases, with 10 bases spanning the gap. This CDR3 comprises 13 residues. The germline V gene encodes CDR1 SNHLY and CDR2 FYNNEI. The CDR3, as DNA: TGTGCCAGCAGTGAAGACAGGGACGGTGAGCAGTTCTTC. Translated, it gives CASSEDRDGEQFF.

The V and J genes are TRBV5-1 and TRBJ1-4; TRBD1 aligns across 7 bases. J gave up 3 bases and V 4 bases, and 9 bases lay outside the gene matches. This CDR3 is 16 amino acids long. The germline V gene encodes CDR1 SGHRS and CDR2 YFSETQ. CDR3 sequence reads: CASSRTPGQSNEKLFF. For the CDR3, the DNA is TGCGCCAGCAGCAGGACCCCGGGACAGTCTAATGAAAAACTGTTTTTT.

The rearrangement joins TRBV28 to TRBJ1-1; D call uncertain. Between the trimmed V and J ends, which lost 6 bases and 4 bases, there was a span of 6 bases. The CDR3 is 11 amino acids. CDR1 MDHEN and CDR2 SYDVKM come from the germline V gene. CDR3 sequence: CASRRVTEAFF. DNA of the CDR3: TGTGCCAGCAGGAGGGTCACTGAAGCTTTCTTT.

This clone came up once. This chain connects TRBV5-1 to TRBJ1-6; D is unresolved. V was cut by 2 bases and J by 6 bases, with 9 bases left in between. Germline CDR1 SGHRS, CDR2 YFSETQ. The CDR3 spans 14 residues. The CDR3 loop is CASSFGRINSPLHF. The CDR3 DNA is TGCGCCAGCAGCTTTGGCAGGATTAATTCACCCCTCCACTTT.

The rearrangement links TRBV27 to TRBJ2-7, with 10 positions matching TRBD2. J was trimmed by 3 bases and V by 3 bases; bases with no gene match: 5. The CDR3 loop spans 15 amino acids. Germline V CDR1 and CDR2: MNHEY, SMNVEV (reference sequence). The CDR3 here is CASSFGLAAIYEQYF. The CDR3 DNA follows: TGTGCCAGCAGTTTCGGACTAGCGGCTATCTACGAGCAGTACTTC.

The rearrangement uses TRBV15 and TRBJ2-1; 9 positions match TRBD2. Germline assignment: CDR1 LNHNV and CDR2 YYDKDF (reference sequence). The CDR3 consists of 15 residues. V lost 8 bases, J lost 2 bases, and 7 bases stayed unmatched. Here the CDR3 DNA reads TGTGCCACCGACGAGCGGGAGGTACCCTACAATGAGCAGTTCTTC. This codes for CATDEREVPYNEQFF. The whole variable domain, remainder taken from reference TRBV15 and TRBJ2-1, is DAMVIQNPRYQVTQFGKPVTLSCSQTLNHNVMYWYQQKSSQAPKLLFHYYDKDFNNEADTPDNFQSRRPNTSFCFLDIRSPGLGDTAMYLCATDEREVPYNEQFFGPGTRLTVL.

V usage is TRBV2 and J usage is TRBJ1-1; a weak D match, TRBD1 (5 bases). Trimming took 8 bases from V and 4 from J, leaving 14 bases between them. There are 13 residues in the CDR3. Germline values: CDR1 SNHLY, CDR2 FYNNEI. CDR3 sequence (DNA): TGTGCCAGCCTTTGGACCGGGGGCACTGAAGCTTTCTTT. Its translation is CASLWTGGTEAFF.

The genes are TRBV10-3 and TRBJ2-7, with TRBD1 as a possible D gene (5 bases). The CDR3 consists of 16 residues. Germline CDR1 and CDR2: ENHRY and SYGVKD. V lost 6 bases and J 1 base, leaving 19 bases between the germline ends. The DNA for the CDR3 is TGTGCCATCAGCGACAGTTCTGCCTCGCCATCCTACGAGCAGTACTTC. It is translated as CAISDSSASPSYEQYF.

The chain is built from TRBV6-5 and TRBJ1-2; 11 bases are shared with TRBD1. This CDR3 region has 14 residues. Germline loops: CDR1 MNHEY, CDR2 SVGAGI. The trim removed 8 bases at V and 4 bases at J, leaving 6 bases unmatched. The CDR3 DNA follows: TGTGCCAGCGGACCCGGGACAGGGGGCTATGGCTACACCTTC. Its translation: CASGPGTGGYGYTF.

In regard to this clone: The sample holds other DNA sequences that translate to the same CDR3. This chain joins TRBV5-1 and TRBJ1-2; D is uncertain. The germline CDR1 and CDR2 sequences are SGHRS and YFSETQ. This CDR3 has 13 amino acids. Trimming left V 0 bases short and J 1 base short, with 4 bases between. CDR3 bases: TGCGCCAGCAGCTTGGACAGTAACTATGGCTACACCTTC. Translation: CASSLDSNYGYTF. Using reference TRBV5-1 and TRBJ1-2 for the parts outside the CDR3, the full variable domain is KAGVTQTPRYLIKTRGQQVTLSCSPISGHRSVSWYQQTPGQGLQFLFEYFSETQRNKGNFPGRFSGRQFSNSRSEMNVSTLELGDSALYLCASSLDSNYGYTFGSGTRLTVV.

This rearrangement joins TRBV15 to TRBJ1-4; 7 bases agree with TRBD1. Germline values: CDR1 LNHNV, CDR2 YYDKDF (reference sequence). This CDR3 is built from 12 residues. Trimming removed 8 bases from V and 7 bases from J; junction bases left unmatched: 4. The CDR3 DNA reads TGTGCCACCCGACAGGGATCTGAAAAACTGTTTTTT. As protein: CATRQGSEKLFF.

The chain joins TRBV18 to TRBJ2-2, with D perhaps matching TRBD2 (6 bases). Germline loops: CDR1 KGHSH, CDR2 LQKENI. This CDR3 is 15 amino acids long. The ends were cut back, 3 bases at V and 6 bases at J, with 14 bases in the middle. The CDR3 coding sequence is TGTGCCAGCTCACCTGTACTAGGAGGGTCCGGGGAGCTGTTTTTT. As protein: CASSPVLGGSGELFF.

The chain links TRBV19 to TRBJ2-1; perhaps TRBD1 as D (7 bases). The CDR3 covers 14 residues. V shed 11 bases and J shed 6 bases, with 20 bases lying between them. The germline V gene has CDR1 LNHDA and CDR2 SQIVND (reference sequence). CDR3: CAGRRDSVINEQFF. CDR3 nucleotide sequence: TGTGCCGGGAGGCGGGACAGCGTTATCAATGAGCAGTTCTTC.

The chain carries TRBV18 and TRBJ2-5; the D is unclear. The V end lost 4 bases, the J end lost 0 bases, and 9 bases lay between the germline ends. The germline gives CDR1 KGHSH, CDR2 LQKENI. The CDR3 is 14 amino acids. The CDR3 spells CASSLLPDQETQYF. The CDR3 DNA is TGTGCCAGCTCACTTCTTCCTGACCAAGAGACCCAGTACTTC.

The chain recombines TRBV6-5 with TRBJ1-2; the match to TRBD1 covers 10 bases. This CDR3 contains 14 residues. Trimming cost V 5 bases and J 5 bases; bases outside gene matches: 5. CDR1 MNHEY and CDR2 SVGAGI come from the germline V gene. The CDR3 is CASSRGQGVYGYTF. The DNA for the CDR3 is TGTGCCAGCAGTCGCGGACAGGGGGTTTATGGCTACACCTTC.

The rearrangement uses TRBV24-1 and TRBJ2-2; maybe TRBD1 (6 bases). V was trimmed by 9 bases and J by 0 bases, leaving 10 bases between them. The CDR3 totals 14 residues. Germline CDR1 reads KGHDR; CDR2 reads SFDVKD. The CDR3 loop is CATGGQPNTGELFF. The CDR3 nucleotides read TGTGCCACCGGAGGACAGCCGAACACCGGGGAGCTGTTTTTT.

This clone was observed a few times. The chain carries TRBV27 and TRBJ2-7; 10 nucleotides match TRBD2. Germline CDR1 reads MNHEY; CDR2 reads SMNVEV (reference sequence). The CDR3 extends over 16 amino acids. J lost 1 base, V lost 5 bases, and 8 bases had no gene match. CDR3 amino acids: CASSPDTSGISYEQYF. The CDR3 DNA is TGTGCCAGCAGTCCCGACACTAGCGGGATTTCCTACGAGCAGTACTTC.

The chain links TRBV9 to TRBJ1-4; weak D call: TRBD1 (5 bases). Germline lookup yields CDR1 SGDLS and CDR2 YYNGEE. The CDR3 sequence is 15 residues long. Trimming took off 0 bases at V and 7 bases at J, with 13 bases between the two ends. The CDR3 sequence is CASSVVGERGEKLFF. The DNA for the CDR3 is TGTGCCAGCAGCGTAGTAGGGGAAAGAGGTGAAAAACTGTTTTTT.

This clone was detected ten times or more. J is TRBJ1-3 and V is TRBV5-1; 7 positions match TRBD1. This CDR3 is 18 amino acids long. Germline values: CDR1 SGHRS, CDR2 YFSETQ. Trimming removed 0 bases from V and 0 bases from J; junction bases left unmatched: 9. The CDR3 here is CASSLELRTGFSGNTIYF. The CDR3 nucleotides read TGCGCCAGCAGCTTGGAATTACGGACAGGCTTCTCTGGAAACACCATATATTTT.

The chain recombines TRBV2 with TRBJ1-2; 7 positions match TRBD1. CDR3 length: 13 residues. V dropped 6 bases and J dropped 5; count of bases not matched to a gene: 6. CDR1 SNHLY and CDR2 FYNNEI come from the germline V gene. The CDR3 loop is CASRSDREYGYTF. In nucleotides, the CDR3 is TGTGCCAGCAGATCCGACAGGGAGTATGGCTACACCTTC.

This clone was observed a few times. The CDR3 region is CASGLRGPSYEQYF. CDR3 bases: TGTGCTAGTGGTTTGAGAGGGCCCTCCTACGAGCAGTACTTC. The rearrangement joins TRBV12-5 to TRBJ2-7, with D tentatively TRBD2 (5 bases). Trimming cost V 2 bases and J 0 bases, with 8 bases left between them. The CDR3 has 14 amino acids. The germline CDR1 and CDR2 sequences are LGHNT and FRNRAP.

This chain uses TRBV12-3 or TRBV12-4 with TRBJ2-1, with a weak D call TRBD2 (6 bases). The V end lost 8 bases, the J end lost 0 bases, and 8 bases lay between the germline ends. This CDR3 has 13 amino acids. The CDR3 nucleotides are TGTGCCAGCGGGGGGAGCTCCTACAATGAGCAGTTCTTC. The encoded protein is CASGGSSYNEQFF.

This chain links TRBV18 with TRBJ1-5; 8 bases are shared with TRBD1. Germline V gene lookup returns CDR1 KGHSH and CDR2 LQKENI. V lost 2 bases, J lost 4 bases, and 10 bases stayed unmatched. This CDR3 spans 17 amino acids. The CDR3: CASSPIRGTGLNQPQHF. The CDR3, as DNA: TGTGCCAGCTCACCAATACGAGGGACAGGCCTTAATCAGCCCCAGCATTTT.

V and J are TRBV6-5 and TRBJ2-5; a possible D gene is TRBD2 (7 bases). Trimming cost V 2 bases and J 5 bases, with 15 bases left between them. The CDR3 is 15 amino acids. Per the germline V gene, CDR1 is MNHEY and CDR2 is SVGAGI. The CDR3 bases are TGTGCCAGCAGTTACAGGGGGGGCCTCGGGGAGACCCAGTACTTC. As protein: CASSYRGGLGETQYF.

This chain uses TRBV5-4 with TRBJ2-5; tentatively, D is TRBD1 (5 bases). With 3 bases removed from V and 1 base from J, the gap between germline ends came to 10 bases. This CDR3 is built from 14 residues. Germline CDR1 is SGHNT and CDR2 is YYREEE (reference sequence). The CDR3 is CASSSQQAQETQYF. The DNA for the CDR3 is TGTGCCAGCAGCTCTCAACAGGCCCAAGAGACCCAGTACTTC.

J is TRBJ1-3 and V is TRBV2; D ambiguous. The V and J ends lost 4 bases and 0 bases respectively, with 10 bases between them. CDR3 length: 15 amino acids. The germline V gene has CDR1 SNHLY and CDR2 FYNNEI. The CDR3 here is CASSGPSPSGNTIYF. CDR3 DNA sequence: TGTGCCAGCAGTGGTCCAAGCCCCTCTGGAAACACCATATATTTT.

This chain links TRBV27 with TRBJ2-3; D is possibly TRBD2 (5 bases). The V end lost 6 bases, the J end lost 1 base, and 17 bases lay between the germline ends. Per germline, CDR1 MNHEY and CDR2 SMNVEV (reference sequence). CDR3 length: 16 amino acids. CDR3 coding DNA: TGTGCCAGCAGGTCAGCGGCCCTTTGGGGCACAGATACGCAGTATTTT. Protein product: CASRSAALWGTDTQYF.